The rows below give T cell receptor beta chains drawn from one sample of a study of T cell repertoires in cytomegalovirus infection. TCRdb independently ran MiXCR on the reads; one entry per CDR3 protein. The profile shows under 350,000 distinct CDR3 sequences, 8% to 10% of them singletons. The specimen was PBMCs. The receptors derive from a human donor in good health (CMV status not recorded). Some clones in this sample may be carry-over from other donors' samples. CDR3s include the opening cysteine and the closing phenylalanine or tryptophan. A D gene is named only where the DNA matches it firmly. Clone size appears in some rows only: once, few, many, or a class for an expanded clone.

cdr3_nt: TGTGCCAGCAGTTCTCGTCCAGCGGGTGGGACAGATACGCAGTATTTT
cdr3_aa: CASSSRPAGGTDTQYF
d_call: .
clone_size: few
v_call: TRBV7-9
j_call: TRBJ2-3

cdr3_nt: TGTGCCAGCAGCCCCAGCGGGGGGGCCGATGAGCAGTTCTTC
cdr3_aa: CASSPSGGADEQFF
d_call: TRBD2
clone_size: many
v_call: TRBV7-2
j_call: TRBJ2-1

cdr3_nt: TGTGCCAGCAGCCCCCTTGGAAGCGGGACATGGGGGACCGGGGAGCTGTTTTTT
cdr3_aa: CASSPLGSGTWGTGELFF
d_call: .
clone_size: many
v_call: TRBV11-2
j_call: TRBJ2-2

cdr3_nt: TGTGCCAGCAGCCCTTTTCCGGGACGGAAGAACACTGAAGCTTTCTTT
cdr3_aa: CASSPFPGRKNTEAFF
d_call: .
clone_size: .
v_call: TRBV12-3/TRBV12-4
j_call: TRBJ1-1

cdr3_nt: TGTGCCAGCAGTCCCATGGACCGCACCGGGGAGCTGTTTTTT
cdr3_aa: CASSPMDRTGELFF
d_call: .
clone_size: .
v_call: TRBV27
j_call: TRBJ2-2

cdr3_nt: TGTGCCAGCAGTGGACGACTAGCCATGCTCCCCGAGCAGTACTTC
cdr3_aa: CASSGRLAMLPEQYF
d_call: TRBD2
clone_size: .
v_call: TRBV2
j_call: TRBJ2-7

cdr3_nt: TGTGCCAGCAGTCCTACCCCGGGAGGAAAACTGTTTTTT
cdr3_aa: CASSPTPGGKLFF
d_call: .
clone_size: .
v_call: TRBV27
j_call: TRBJ1-4

cdr3_nt: TGTGCCAGCAGCTTAGACACAGGGTACTACAATGAGCAGTTCTTC
cdr3_aa: CASSLDTGYYNEQFF
d_call: .
clone_size: many
v_call: TRBV11-3
j_call: TRBJ2-1

cdr3_nt: TGTGCCAGTAGGAGAGACGGGGGGTCAGGGAAGCTAAATCAGCCCCAGCATTTT
cdr3_aa: CASRRDGGSGKLNQPQHF
d_call: .
clone_size: many
v_call: TRBV19
j_call: TRBJ1-5

cdr3_nt: TGTGCCAGCAGCTTACTAGCGGGACTCTACAATGAGCAGTTCTTC
cdr3_aa: CASSLLAGLYNEQFF
d_call: TRBD2
clone_size: many
v_call: TRBV7-2
j_call: TRBJ2-1

cdr3_nt: TGTGCCATCAGTGAGGCATTCGGGGACTCTTCCTACGAGCAGTACTTC
cdr3_aa: CAISEAFGDSSYEQYF
d_call: .
clone_size: few
v_call: TRBV10-3
j_call: TRBJ2-7

cdr3_nt: TGCGCCAGCAGCCAGGGGGGATTAGAAGCTTTCTTT
cdr3_aa: CASSQGGLEAFF
d_call: .
clone_size: few
v_call: TRBV4-1
j_call: TRBJ1-1

cdr3_nt: TGTGCCAGCAGCTCAAAATCGGGTGAGCAGTTCTTC
cdr3_aa: CASSSKSGEQFF
d_call: .
clone_size: .
v_call: TRBV7-8
j_call: TRBJ2-1

cdr3_nt: TGTGCCAGCAGCTCACTAGCGGGACGGCATGAGCAGTTCTTC
cdr3_aa: CASSSLAGRHEQFF
d_call: TRBD2
clone_size: many
v_call: TRBV7-8
j_call: TRBJ2-1

cdr3_nt: TGTGCCAGCAGCTTAGCCGGGACTAGCAGAACAGATACGCAGTATTTT
cdr3_aa: CASSLAGTSRTDTQYF
d_call: TRBD2
clone_size: .
v_call: TRBV7-2
j_call: TRBJ2-3

cdr3_nt: TGTGCCAGCAATACCCCCGGGACAGGGGGCGATGAGCAGTTCTTC
cdr3_aa: CASNTPGTGGDEQFF
d_call: TRBD1
clone_size: few
v_call: TRBV28
j_call: TRBJ2-1

cdr3_nt: TGTGCCAGCAGGAACGCAGGGGGCGGGAGCTACGAGCAGTACTTC
cdr3_aa: CASRNAGGGSYEQYF
d_call: .
clone_size: .
v_call: TRBV6-1
j_call: TRBJ2-7

cdr3_nt: TGTGCCAGCAGCCCTGCCCTGGGGGGCGGGTCAAGGGAGCAGTACTTC
cdr3_aa: CASSPALGGGSREQYF
d_call: .
clone_size: many
v_call: TRBV28
j_call: TRBJ2-7

cdr3_nt: TGCGCCAGCAGCCAAGGGGACAGGGTGGGAGGAAACACCATATATTTT
cdr3_aa: CASSQGDRVGGNTIYF
d_call: TRBD1
clone_size: few
v_call: TRBV4-1
j_call: TRBJ1-3

cdr3_nt: TGTGCCAGCAGTTTAGAACAGGTAGTGGAGGCTTTCTTT
cdr3_aa: CASSLEQVVEAFF
d_call: .
clone_size: .
v_call: TRBV7-4
j_call: TRBJ1-1

cdr3_nt: TGTGCCAGCAGTTTGGGGCGGGGGATGGAGACCCAGTACTTC
cdr3_aa: CASSLGRGMETQYF
d_call: TRBD2
clone_size: few
v_call: TRBV28
j_call: TRBJ2-5

cdr3_nt: TGTGCCAGCAGCTTGGCGGCGGGAAACAATGAGCAGTTCTTC
cdr3_aa: CASSLAAGNNEQFF
d_call: .
clone_size: many
v_call: TRBV7-2
j_call: TRBJ2-1

cdr3_nt: TGTGCCAGCAGTTCCATGGGACAGGGGTCTTCGGAGACCCAGTACTTC
cdr3_aa: CASSSMGQGSSETQYF
d_call: TRBD1
clone_size: few
v_call: TRBV28
j_call: TRBJ2-5

cdr3_nt: TGTGCCATCAGTGAGTCGGGGGGAGCAGGGGGCTTTTACGAGCAGTACTTC
cdr3_aa: CAISESGGAGGFYEQYF
d_call: TRBD1
clone_size: few
v_call: TRBV10-3
j_call: TRBJ2-7

cdr3_nt: TGCAGTGCTAGAGATGGAAACTATGGCTACACCTTC
cdr3_aa: CSARDGNYGYTF
d_call: .
clone_size: many
v_call: TRBV20-1
j_call: TRBJ1-2

cdr3_nt: TGTGCCAGCAGTTTCGGACAGGGTGGGATTGAAGCTTTCTTT
cdr3_aa: CASSFGQGGIEAFF
d_call: TRBD1
clone_size: .
v_call: TRBV6-5
j_call: TRBJ1-1

cdr3_nt: TGTGCCAGCAGCTTATACAGGGGTCCCACAGATACGCAGTATTTT
cdr3_aa: CASSLYRGPTDTQYF
d_call: TRBD1
clone_size: many
v_call: TRBV7-2
j_call: TRBJ2-3

cdr3_nt: TGTGCCAGCAGTGAATGGGGTTCGAACACTGAAGCTTTCTTT
cdr3_aa: CASSEWGSNTEAFF
d_call: .
clone_size: few
v_call: TRBV25-1
j_call: TRBJ1-1

cdr3_nt: TGTGCCAGCACGCGGACCCAAGAGACCCAGTACTTC
cdr3_aa: CASTRTQETQYF
d_call: .
clone_size: .
v_call: TRBV12-3/TRBV12-4
j_call: TRBJ2-5

cdr3_nt: TGTGCCAGTAGTGTCCGTTTCGGGCAGTTCTTC
cdr3_aa: CASSVRFGQFF
d_call: .
clone_size: .
v_call: TRBV19
j_call: TRBJ2-1

cdr3_nt: TGTGCCAGCAGCTTAGGGACCGTAGCGGGAGGTTTCTACGAGCAGTACTTC
cdr3_aa: CASSLGTVAGGFYEQYF
d_call: TRBD2
clone_size: .
v_call: TRBV7-2
j_call: TRBJ2-7

cdr3_nt: TGTGCCAGCAGTTCCTTGGGGCGGACCCCTGAAGCTTTCTTT
cdr3_aa: CASSSLGRTPEAFF
d_call: .
clone_size: many
v_call: TRBV12-3/TRBV12-4
j_call: TRBJ1-1

cdr3_nt: TGCAGCGTTGAACGAGCGGGGGGGCCTGACGGGGAGCTGTTTTTT
cdr3_aa: CSVERAGGPDGELFF
d_call: TRBD2
clone_size: .
v_call: TRBV29-1
j_call: TRBJ2-2

cdr3_nt: TGTGCCAGCAGCTTAGCAGGGTCAGGCTACGAGCAGTACTTC
cdr3_aa: CASSLAGSGYEQYF
d_call: .
clone_size: few
v_call: TRBV7-2
j_call: TRBJ2-7

cdr3_nt: TGTGCCAGCACTTCTGCGGCGGGGGCTAACTATGGCTACACCTTC
cdr3_aa: CASTSAAGANYGYTF
d_call: .
clone_size: many
v_call: TRBV4-2
j_call: TRBJ1-2

cdr3_nt: TGTGCCAGCAGTTTGGAGGGACAGGGACTTACCGAAGCTTTCTTT
cdr3_aa: CASSLEGQGLTEAFF
d_call: TRBD1
clone_size: many
v_call: TRBV7-2
j_call: TRBJ1-1

cdr3_nt: TGTGCCAGCAGCTTTATGGCCCTACTAGCGGGTGGCTACACCTTC
cdr3_aa: CASSFMALLAGGYTF
d_call: .
clone_size: many
v_call: TRBV7-9
j_call: TRBJ1-2

cdr3_nt: TGTGCCAGCAGCTTAGTAGGGCAGAACGAGCAGTACTTC
cdr3_aa: CASSLVGQNEQYF
d_call: .
clone_size: many
v_call: TRBV7-2
j_call: TRBJ2-7

cdr3_nt: TGTGCCAGCAGCTTTCGAACGGAAACTTTAGCTTACGAGCAGTACTTC
cdr3_aa: CASSFRTETLAYEQYF
d_call: .
clone_size: .
v_call: TRBV5-6
j_call: TRBJ2-7

cdr3_nt: TGTGCCACCAGCAGAGGACTAGCGTCCTACAATGAGCAGTTCTTC
cdr3_aa: CATSRGLASYNEQFF
d_call: TRBD2
clone_size: many
v_call: TRBV15
j_call: TRBJ2-1

cdr3_nt: TGTGCCAGCAGTTCGTGGGCCCCTGGGGGCACTGAAGCTTTCTTT
cdr3_aa: CASSSWAPGGTEAFF
d_call: .
clone_size: few
v_call: TRBV6-2/TRBV6-3
j_call: TRBJ1-1